This T cell receptor beta chain was recovered during a study of lymphopenia after photon versus proton radiotherapy. Libraries were prepared by immunoSEQ multiplex PCR; TCRdb keeps only in-frame clonotypes and omits some of them. The table includes about 30,000 clones, around 94% detected once. Looked up from germline, CDR1 is LGHNA and CDR2 is YSLEER. The CDR3 runs to 16 residues. V shed 0 bases, J shed 1 base, and the junction held 5 bases outside the gene matches. This specimen was peripheral blood, taken from a patient treated with photon-based radiotherapy. This rearrangement joins TRBV4-3 to TRBJ1-1; 7 bases align to TRBD1. The clonotype comes from a woman in her forties or fifties with cholangiocarcinoma. CDR3 in DNA: TGCGCCAGCAGCCAAGATCTCAAGGGGGCGAACACTGAAGCTTTCTTT. Encoded protein: CASSQDLKGANTEAFF.